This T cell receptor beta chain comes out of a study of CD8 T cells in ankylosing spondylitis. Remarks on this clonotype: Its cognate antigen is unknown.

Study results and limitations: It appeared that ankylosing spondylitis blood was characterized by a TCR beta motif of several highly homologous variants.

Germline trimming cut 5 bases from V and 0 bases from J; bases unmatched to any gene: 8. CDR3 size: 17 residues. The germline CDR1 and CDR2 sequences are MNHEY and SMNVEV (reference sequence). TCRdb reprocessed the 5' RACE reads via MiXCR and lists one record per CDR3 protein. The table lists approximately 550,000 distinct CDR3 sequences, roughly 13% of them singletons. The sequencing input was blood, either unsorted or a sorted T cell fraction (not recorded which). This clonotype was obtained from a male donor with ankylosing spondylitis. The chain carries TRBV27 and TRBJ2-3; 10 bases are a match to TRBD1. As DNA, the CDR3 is TGTGCCAGCAGTCCAGGGACAGGGGCAACTAGCACAGATACGCAGTATTTT. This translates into CASSPGTGATSTDTQYF.